Presented here are 25 T cell receptor beta chains from one specimen sequenced in a study of blood T cell repertoires in COVID-19. Sequencing was performed with immunoSEQ multiplex PCR; in TCRdb, only in-frame clones are kept and a portion is missing. The sample lists about 170,000 clones; 80% to 85% were seen once. The sample was peripheral blood. Receptors originate from a man between 65 and 79 years old with active or convalescent COVID-19.

The CDR3 region has the DNA TGTGCCAGCAACCCCAGACGGGACAATCAGCCCCAGCATTTT. The encoded protein is CASNPRRDNQPQHF. This chain joins TRBV7-8 and TRBJ1-5; no reliable D call. Germline V gene sequence: CDR1 SGHVS, CDR2 FQNEAQ. V was shortened by 7 bases and J by 3 bases, with 13 bases between the two germline ends. The CDR3 has 14 amino acids.

The chain carries TRBV24-1 and TRBJ1-3; perhaps TRBD1 as D (6 bases). This CDR3 region has 16 residues. The germline V gene has CDR1 KGHDR and CDR2 SFDVKD. The ends were cut back, 1 base at V and 1 base at J, with 10 bases in the middle. CDR3 coding DNA: TGTGCCACCAGTGATTTACCGACAGGATCTGGAAACACCATATATTTT. Amino acid sequence: CATSDLPTGSGNTIYF.

This sequence joins TRBV30 and TRBJ2-2, with D possibly matching TRBD2 (7 bases). V shed 3 bases and J shed 5 bases, with 13 bases lying between them. CDR3 length: 14 amino acids. The germline CDR1 and CDR2 sequences are GTSNPN and SVGIG (reference sequence). Here the CDR3 DNA reads TGTGCCTGGAGCCGGGGGGCAGAAACCGGGGAGCTGTTTTTT. Amino acid sequence: CAWSRGAETGELFF.

This clone was seen more than once but under ten times. This chain connects TRBV30 to TRBJ1-6; unclear D gene. There are 16 residues in the CDR3. Germline CDR1 and CDR2: GTSNPN and SVGIG (reference sequence). The V end lost 1 base, the J end lost 0 bases, and 10 bases lay between the germline ends. The CDR3 coding sequence is TGTGCCTGGAGTGATAAATCGAGCTCCTATAATTCACCCCTCCACTTT. Its translation: CAWSDKSSSYNSPLHF.

This clone appeared a single time. The chain has TRBV29-1 and TRBJ2-7; 9 positions match TRBD1. This CDR3 comprises 14 residues. Per germline, CDR1 SQVTM and CDR2 ANQGSEA. V trimming: 2 bases; J trimming: 4 bases; junction bases outside the gene matches: 6. The CDR3 nucleotides read TGCAGCGTTGAATTTGGACAGGGGTTTTACGAGCAGTACTTC. It translates to CSVEFGQGFYEQYF.

V and J are TRBV5-4 and TRBJ1-1; TRBD1 matches at 8 bases. The V and J ends lost 0 bases and 4 bases, in that order; junction bases with no gene match: 2. This CDR3 is 14 amino acids long. The germline gives CDR1 SGHNT, CDR2 YYREEE (reference sequence). The CDR3, as DNA: TGTGCCAGCAGCTTGGAGGGACAGGCCACTGAAGCTTTCTTT. Protein: CASSLEGQATEAFF.

The V and J genes are TRBV28 and TRBJ1-1; TRBD1 might be the D (5 bases). CDR1 and CDR2 from the germline V gene are MDHEN and SYDVKM. This CDR3 region has 14 residues. Trimming shortened V by 5 bases and J by 0 bases, and 10 bases separated the two germline ends. The CDR3 reads CASSPGWLNTEAFF. The DNA of the CDR3 is TGTGCCAGCAGTCCAGGGTGGCTGAACACTGAAGCTTTCTTT. The full variable domain, completed using reference TRBV28 and TRBJ1-1, is DVKVTQSSRYLVKRTGEKVFLECVQDMDHENMFWYRQDPGLGLRLIYFSYDVKMKEKGDIPEGYSVSREKKERFSLILESASTNQTSMYLCASSPGWLNTEAFFGQGTRLTVV.

DNA for the CDR3: TGTGCCAGCAGTGAACGAGGCGTGGCTAGCGGGATTCGGGACGAGCAGTACTTC. It yields the protein CASSERGVASGIRDEQYF. V and J are TRBV2 and TRBJ2-7; 9 positions agree with TRBD2. CDR3 size: 18 residues. Trimming took 2 bases from V and 5 from J; bases not matched to a gene: 16. The germline V gene encodes CDR1 SNHLY and CDR2 FYNNEI.

V gene TRBV7-3 combines with J gene TRBJ2-3, with D possibly TRBD1 on 5 matching bases. Trimming took off 5 bases at V and 6 bases at J, with 18 bases between the two ends. Germline CDR1 SGHTA, CDR2 FQGTGA. The CDR3 runs to 15 residues. The CDR3 protein is CASSPRAQAGDTQYF. DNA of the CDR3: TGTGCCAGCAGCCCCCGGGCCCAAGCAGGGGATACGCAGTATTTT.

This chain uses TRBV7-2 with TRBJ2-2; TRBD1 is a possible D gene (6 bases). Germline assignment: CDR1 SGHTA and CDR2 FQGNSA. The CDR3 contains 16 residues. V was trimmed by 4 bases and J by 1 base, leaving 13 bases between them. The CDR3 spells CASSWRPGQNTGELFF. The DNA of the CDR3 is TGTGCCAGCAGCTGGAGGCCGGGACAGAACACCGGGGAGCTGTTTTTT.

V and J are TRBV5-5 and TRBJ2-5; 14 bases are shared with TRBD2. J was trimmed by 5 bases and V by 0 bases; bases with no gene match: 6. Germline loops: CDR1 SGHKS, CDR2 YYEKEE (reference sequence). The CDR3 is 17 amino acids. CDR3 loop: CASSLGTSGGPLETQYF. CDR3 nucleotides: TGTGCCAGCAGCTTGGGGACTAGCGGGGGGCCCTTGGAGACCCAGTACTTC.

V usage is TRBV2 and J usage is TRBJ2-7; D gene ambiguous. The length of the CDR3 is 14 residues. Trimming pared 6 bases from V and 0 bases from J, leaving 12 bases between. The V gene's germline CDR1 is SNHLY and CDR2 FYNNEI. The CDR3 DNA follows: TGTGCCAGCAGCGTACCTCCTAGCTCCTACGAGCAGTACTTC. The encoded protein is CASSVPPSSYEQYF.

This clone has just one count. The V call is TRBV20-1, the J call TRBJ2-1; tentatively, D is TRBD2 (6 bases). The CDR3 covers 11 residues. V was trimmed by 6 bases and J by 3 bases, leaving 6 bases between them. CDR1 is DFQATT, CDR2 SNEGSKA, per germline (reference sequence). CDR3 residues: CSAGLYNEQFF. The CDR3 bases are TGCAGTGCGGGACTCTACAATGAGCAGTTCTTC.

This clone was detected only a few times. The chain has TRBV30 and TRBJ1-5; D perhaps matches TRBD1 (6 bases). The germline gives CDR1 GTSNPN, CDR2 SVGIG (reference sequence). With 2 bases removed from V and 4 bases from J, the gap between germline ends came to 12 bases. The CDR3 is 14 residues long. This CDR3 is CAWSSGEENQPQHF. The DNA of the CDR3 is TGTGCCTGGAGTTCAGGGGAAGAGAATCAGCCCCAGCATTTT.

The rearrangement joins TRBV30 to TRBJ2-1; 12 nucleotides align to TRBD2. Trimming at V came to 8 bases and at J to 2 bases, leaving 16 bases not matched to a gene. The CDR3 length is 18 residues. Germline V CDR1 and CDR2: GTSNPN, SVGIG (reference sequence). The chain's CDR3 is CALLATSGSRGTYNEQFF. The CDR3 nucleotides are TGTGCCCTCCTCGCGACTAGCGGGAGTAGGGGCACCTACAATGAGCAGTTCTTC.

The chain joins TRBV7-2 to TRBJ1-4; TRBD1 is a possible D gene (5 bases). The CDR3 is 13 residues long. CDR1 and CDR2 from the germline V gene are SGHTA and FQGNSA. The V and J ends lost 5 bases and 8 bases respectively, with 12 bases between them. The CDR3: CASSRLRGEKLFF. Written as DNA, the CDR3 is TGTGCCAGCAGCCGTCTGCGGGGGGAAAAACTGTTTTTT.

J is TRBJ1-4 and V is TRBV5-1, with a possible D match to TRBD1 (5 bases). V dropped 6 bases and J dropped 3 bases, with 12 bases sitting between them. From germline, CDR1 is SGHRS and CDR2 YFSETQ. The CDR3 is 14 amino acids. CDR3 amino acids: CASTLGGANEKLFF. In DNA, the CDR3 is TGCGCCAGCACTCTGGGAGGGGCTAATGAAAAACTGTTTTTT.

The chain carries TRBV15 and TRBJ1-2; TRBD1 agrees at 7 bases. This CDR3 is built from 15 residues. Trimming removed 1 base from V and 9 bases from J; junction bases left unmatched: 11. Germline V gene sequence: CDR1 LNHNV, CDR2 YYDKDF (reference sequence). This CDR3 reads CATSRVPTGAGSYTF. The CDR3 DNA follows: TGTGCCACCAGCAGAGTACCTACAGGGGCGGGGAGCTACACCTTC. Full variable domain (outside the CDR3, taken from reference TRBV15 and TRBJ1-2): DAMVIQNPRYQVTQFGKPVTLSCSQTLNHNVMYWYQQKSSQAPKLLFHYYDKDFNNEADTPDNFQSRRPNTSFCFLDIRSPGLGDTAMYLCATSRVPTGAGSYTFGSGTRLTVV.

The chain combines TRBV7-2 with TRBJ2-5, with 9 bases matching TRBD1. Germline values: CDR1 SGHTA, CDR2 FQGNSA. This CDR3 region has 14 residues. Trimming at V came to 4 bases and at J to 4 bases, leaving 4 bases not matched to a gene. The DNA for the CDR3 is TGTGCCAGCAGCTGGACAGGGGTCCGAGAGACCCAGTACTTC. Its protein is CASSWTGVRETQYF.

The gene calls are TRBV14 and TRBJ2-5; TRBD2 agrees at 14 bases. With 4 bases clipped from V and 5 bases from J, the junction kept 9 bases outside the gene matches. CDR3 length equals 17 residues. Germline V gene sequence: CDR1 SGHDN, CDR2 FVKESK. The CDR3 nucleotides read TGTGCCAGCAGCCCGCCGGGACTAGCGGGAGCGACGGAGACCCAGTACTTC. Its protein product is CASSPPGLAGATETQYF. The full variable domain, its missing parts supplied by reference TRBV14 and TRBJ2-5, is EAGVTQFPSHSVIEKGQTVTLRCDPISGHDNLYWYRRVMGKEIKFLLHFVKESKQDESGMPNNRFLAERTGGTYSTLKVQPAELEDSGVYFCASSPPGLAGATETQYFGPGTRLLVL.

The chain recombines TRBV27 with TRBJ1-2; TRBD1 agrees at 9 bases. Trimming at V came to 5 bases and at J to 13 bases, leaving 14 bases not matched to a gene. The CDR3 is made up of 14 amino acids. Germline V gene lookup returns CDR1 MNHEY and CDR2 SMNVEV (reference sequence). CDR3 in amino acids: CASSASGTGRRGTF. The CDR3 bases are TGTGCCAGCAGTGCCTCCGGGACAGGGAGAAGAGGCACCTTC.

This sequence joins TRBV18 and TRBJ1-3, with 9 bases fitting TRBD1. V lost 5 bases to trimming and J lost 0 bases; unmatched junction nucleotides: 5. CDR1 and CDR2 (germline): KGHSH, LQKENI. This CDR3 is 16 amino acids long. The CDR3, as DNA: TGTGCCAGCTCAACGGGACAGGGTAGCTCTGGAAACACCATATATTTT. Translation gives CASSTGQGSSGNTIYF.

CDR3 coding DNA: TGTGCCAGCAGCCGGGAACCAGCGGGAGAGGCGGAGCAGTACTTC. It is translated as CASSREPAGEAEQYF. V usage is TRBV5-8 and J usage is TRBJ2-7, with 8 bases identical to TRBD2. The V and J ends lost 4 bases and 7 bases, in that order; junction bases with no gene match: 13. Germline CDR1 is SGHTS and CDR2 is YDEGEE. The CDR3 has 15 amino acids.

This chain joins TRBV6-5 and TRBJ2-5, with no clear D. The V gene's germline CDR1 is MNHEY and CDR2 SVGAGI. CDR3 length: 14 residues. V lost 0 bases to trimming and J lost 2 bases, with 7 bases between them. The CDR3 nucleotides are TGTGCCAGCAGTTACTCGAGACTGCAAGAGACCCAGTACTTC. As protein: CASSYSRLQETQYF.

V gene TRBV18 combines with J gene TRBJ2-1; D perhaps matches TRBD1 (6 bases). The CDR3 has 16 residues. Deletions cut 2 bases from V and 3 bases from J, with 14 bases between. The germline V gene encodes CDR1 KGHSH and CDR2 LQKENI. CDR3: CASSPASGVGYNEQFF. CDR3 DNA: TGTGCCAGCTCACCAGCGTCAGGGGTTGGCTACAATGAGCAGTTCTTC.